One sample yielded the 17 T cell receptor beta chains listed below, sequenced in a study of shared clonotypes between healthy human individuals. Profiled with immunoSEQ multiplex PCR; TCRdb holds only in-frame clones, not every one. The sample records around 690,000 clones, less than 95% being singletons. Sequencing was carried out using memory CD8+ T cells from PBMCs. Regarding subset: CD45RO+ cells pooled with CCR7-negative TemRA cells. These receptors all come from a man between 18 and 29 years old in good health. Some clones in this sample may be carry-over from other donors' samples.

The chain is built from TRBV6-5 and TRBJ2-2; D remains unclear. The germline V and J ends were trimmed by 5 bases and 4 bases, with 14 bases remaining between them. CDR1 and CDR2 from the germline V gene are MNHEY and SVGAGI. The CDR3 has 15 amino acids. CDR3 DNA: TGTGCCAGCAGTCCCAGAGGTCGGAGCACCGGGGAGCTGTTTTTT. This gives the protein CASSPRGRSTGELFF.

This chain links TRBV5-6 with TRBJ2-1; tentatively, D is TRBD2 (6 bases). The CDR3 is made up of 13 amino acids. The germline V gene encodes CDR1 SGHDT and CDR2 YYEEEE. V was pared by 3 bases and J by 9 bases, with 13 bases between. The CDR3 loop is CASSSTGEVEQFF. As DNA, the CDR3 is TGTGCCAGCAGCTCAACGGGAGAGGTTGAGCAGTTCTTC.

This chain joins TRBV5-4 and TRBJ2-7; 8 nucleotides line up with TRBD1. This CDR3 contains 14 residues. V dropped 7 bases and J dropped 2; count of bases not matched to a gene: 8. CDR1 and CDR2 (germline): SGHNT, YYREEE (reference sequence). CDR3 sequence: CASGETGVTYEQYF. CDR3 DNA sequence: TGTGCCAGCGGCGAGACAGGGGTAACCTACGAGCAGTACTTC.

J is TRBJ2-5 and V is TRBV7-9; the D is unclear. This CDR3 comprises 12 residues. V lost 5 bases, J lost 0 bases, and 4 bases lay in between. From germline, CDR1 is SEHNR and CDR2 FQNEAQ (reference sequence). In DNA form, the CDR3 reads TGTGCCAGCAGCCATGACCAAGAGACCCAGTACTTC. As protein: CASSHDQETQYF.

The chain uses TRBV4-1 and TRBJ1-5, with 7 bases fitting TRBD1. Germline CDR1 is MGHRA and CDR2 is YSYEKL. CDR3 size: 19 residues. After removal of 0 bases from V and 0 bases from J, the junction contained 11 bases not matched to a gene. The CDR3 sequence is CASSQEDRRKLYSNQPQHF. DNA of the CDR3: TGCGCCAGCAGCCAAGAGGACAGGCGAAAACTTTATAGCAATCAGCCCCAGCATTTT.

This clone was recorded a few times. The chain combines TRBV2 with TRBJ1-1; D uncertain. The CDR3 has 12 residues. The V end was cut by 4 bases, the J end by 4 bases, with 7 bases between. The germline CDR1 and CDR2 sequences are SNHLY and FYNNEI. The CDR3 is CASSGPSTEAFF. The CDR3 nucleotides read TGTGCCAGCAGTGGGCCTAGCACTGAAGCTTTCTTT.

V gene TRBV7-9 combines with J gene TRBJ1-2, with D unresolved. Germline V gene data show CDR1 as SEHNR and CDR2 as FQNEAQ (reference sequence). This CDR3 has 14 residues. The V end lost 4 bases, the J end lost 3 bases, and 12 bases lay between the germline ends. This chain's CDR3 is CASSSMFGYYGYTF. CDR3 bases: TGTGCCAGCAGCTCCATGTTTGGCTACTATGGCTACACCTTC.

The chain combines TRBV28 with TRBJ2-7; D gene uncertain. The length of the CDR3 is 15 residues. Trimming took 7 bases from V and 0 from J, leaving 16 bases between them. Looked up from germline, CDR1 is MDHEN and CDR2 is SYDVKM. In DNA, the CDR3 is TGTGCCAGCATGGCTCCGTTAACACCCTCCTACGAGCAGTACTTC. Amino acids: CASMAPLTPSYEQYF.

This clone was seen only once. This sequence joins TRBV28 and TRBJ2-3, with D uncertain. Germline CDR1 reads MDHEN; CDR2 reads SYDVKM. V lost 6 bases and J lost 3, with 4 bases in between. This CDR3 spans 11 amino acids. The CDR3 spells CASRQTDTQYF. In DNA, the CDR3 is TGTGCCAGCAGACAGACAGATACGCAGTATTTT.

The rearrangement joins TRBV25-1 to TRBJ2-3; a possible D gene is TRBD1 (6 bases). V gave up 2 bases and J gave up 1 base, with 13 bases separating them. The length of the CDR3 is 16 residues. Germline-derived CDR1 and CDR2 are MGHDK and SYGVNS. The CDR3 coding sequence is TGTGCCAGCAGTGAAATGACAGGCGCCCGCACAGATACGCAGTATTTT. Its protein product is CASSEMTGARTDTQYF.

The chain uses TRBV19 and TRBJ2-1, with 15 nucleotides matching TRBD2. Germline CDR1 and CDR2: LNHDA and SQIVND (reference sequence). The J segment lost 0 bases and the V segment lost 3 bases, leaving 9 bases of the junction unmatched. The CDR3 totals 20 residues. The CDR3 DNA is TGTGCCAGTAGTATCAATCTTGGACTAGCGGGAGGGAGCTCCTACAATGAGCAGTTCTTC. Translated: CASSINLGLAGGSSYNEQFF.

This chain uses TRBV7-2 with TRBJ2-7; D possibly corresponds to TRBD1 (7 bases). CDR3 size: 16 residues. Trimming left V 4 bases short and J 1 base short, with 17 bases between. Germline V gene data show CDR1 as SGHTA and CDR2 as FQGNSA. The CDR3 sequence: CASSSRGTVRSYEQYF. CDR3 DNA sequence: TGTGCCAGCAGCTCACGGGGGACAGTGAGATCCTACGAGCAGTACTTC.

The genes are TRBV4-1 and TRBJ2-7; no clear D gene. Trimming removed 1 base at V and 3 bases at J, with 7 bases between. CDR3 length: 13 residues. Germline V gene lookup returns CDR1 MGHRA and CDR2 YSYEKL. As DNA, the CDR3 is TGCGCCAGCAGCCAAGGACTTTACTACGAGCAGTACTTC. This encodes CASSQGLYYEQYF.

The chain has TRBV7-2 and TRBJ2-6; D gene unclear. The V end was cut by 0 bases, the J end by 0 bases, with 3 bases between. The CDR3 spans 15 residues. Germline V CDR1 and CDR2: SGHTA, FQGNSA. For the CDR3, the DNA is TGTGCCAGCAGCTTAGCTGACTCTGGGGCCAACGTCCTGACTTTC. Amino acid sequence: CASSLADSGANVLTF.

The chain has TRBV7-9 and TRBJ1-5; D may be TRBD1 (6 bases). Germline V gives CDR1 SEHNR, CDR2 FQNEAQ (reference sequence). Trimming shortened V by 2 bases and J by 3 bases, and 8 bases separated the two germline ends. The CDR3 length is 14 residues. The CDR3: CASSLQGHNQPQHF. CDR3 DNA: TGTGCCAGCAGCTTACAGGGGCACAATCAGCCCCAGCATTTT.

The chain links TRBV30 to TRBJ2-1; D may be TRBD2 (6 bases). The germline V gene encodes CDR1 GTSNPN and CDR2 SVGIG (reference sequence). The length of the CDR3 is 12 residues. The V and J ends lost 3 bases and 10 bases respectively, with 13 bases between them. The CDR3 loop reads CAWRARGWEQFF. CDR3 DNA sequence: TGTGCCTGGAGAGCCCGGGGGTGGGAGCAGTTCTTC.

The chain is built from TRBV7-6 and TRBJ1-3; D unresolved. This CDR3 spans 16 amino acids. Trimming removed 5 bases from V and 3 bases from J, with 17 bases in between. Germline V CDR1 and CDR2: SGHVS, FNYEAQ. The chain's CDR3 is CASSHASQKFGNTIYF. CDR3 nucleotides: TGTGCCAGCAGCCACGCCAGTCAGAAATTTGGAAACACCATATATTTT.